This entry lists 7 T cell receptor beta chains sequenced from one sample in a study of blood T cell repertoires in COVID-19. The data were produced by immunoSEQ multiplex PCR, yet TCRdb's version contains in-frame clones alone and is incomplete. The data hold approximately 390,000 clones, with 88% observed a single time. What was sequenced was PBMCs or T cells enriched from blood (not recorded which). These receptors were taken from a woman aged 40 to 55 with acute COVID-19.

The chain combines TRBV10-2 with TRBJ2-7; 15 nucleotides align to TRBD2. The germline gives CDR1 WSHSY, CDR2 SAAADI. CDR3 length equals 18 residues. With 8 bases clipped from V and 2 bases from J, the junction kept 13 bases outside the gene matches. The CDR3 DNA follows: TGCGCCAGCTCTGAGGGACTAGCGGGGGGCCCCAAACCCTACGAGCAGTACTTC. It codes for CASSEGLAGGPKPYEQYF.

This clone was counted only a few times. The chain's CDR3 is CASSFRIAGDNEQFF. Here the CDR3 DNA reads TGTGCCAGCAGCTTCAGGATAGCGGGGGACAATGAGCAGTTCTTC. V gene TRBV5-4 combines with J gene TRBJ2-1; 9 nucleotides match TRBD2. The CDR3 sequence is 15 residues long. Trimming removed 2 bases from V and 5 bases from J; junction bases left unmatched: 5. Germline V gives CDR1 SGHNT, CDR2 YYREEE (reference sequence).

This clone was counted once. This chain links TRBV5-8 with TRBJ1-2, with a weak D call TRBD1 (5 bases). Per the germline V gene, CDR1 is SGHTS and CDR2 is YDEGEE. The CDR3 covers 14 residues. The V gene lost 4 bases and the J gene lost 0 bases, with 10 bases spanning the gap. CDR3 in amino acids: CASSDRQTNYGYTF. Here the CDR3 DNA reads TGTGCCAGCAGCGACCGACAGACTAACTATGGCTACACCTTC.

This rearrangement joins TRBV30 to TRBJ2-5; the match to TRBD2 covers 11 bases. Germline CDR1 reads GTSNPN; CDR2 reads SVGIG (reference sequence). The CDR3 is 14 residues long. With 4 bases clipped from V and 2 bases from J, the junction kept 3 bases outside the gene matches. DNA for the CDR3: TGTGCCTGGACTAGCGGGGGGTTACAAGAGACCCAGTACTTC. Translated: CAWTSGGLQETQYF.

This chain links TRBV4-1 with TRBJ2-4, with D perhaps matching TRBD2 (5 bases). CDR3 length equals 16 residues. The germline V and J ends were trimmed by 1 base and 0 bases, with 10 bases remaining between them. Germline CDR1 MGHRA, CDR2 YSYEKL. As DNA, the CDR3 is TGCGCCAGCAGCCAAGGCCGGGATATAGCCAAAAACATTCAGTACTTC. Translation: CASSQGRDIAKNIQYF.

V and J are TRBV25-1 and TRBJ1-2; 7 bases agree with TRBD1. With V trimmed by 3 bases and J by 8 bases, 6 bases remained unmatched. Germline CDR1 and CDR2: MGHDK and SYGVNS. This CDR3 has 13 residues. The CDR3 nucleotides read TGTGCCAGCAGTGAGGGACAGATATCCGGCTACACCTTC. It encodes CASSEGQISGYTF.

This clone came up a few times. This chain connects TRBV30 to TRBJ1-5; 7 bases agree with TRBD1. The trim removed 2 bases at V and 5 bases at J, leaving 9 bases unmatched. The germline gives CDR1 GTSNPN, CDR2 SVGIG (reference sequence). The CDR3 is 15 amino acids. The CDR3: CAWSIGGQGDQPQHF. The CDR3, as DNA: TGTGCCTGGAGTATAGGAGGGCAGGGGGATCAGCCCCAGCATTTT.